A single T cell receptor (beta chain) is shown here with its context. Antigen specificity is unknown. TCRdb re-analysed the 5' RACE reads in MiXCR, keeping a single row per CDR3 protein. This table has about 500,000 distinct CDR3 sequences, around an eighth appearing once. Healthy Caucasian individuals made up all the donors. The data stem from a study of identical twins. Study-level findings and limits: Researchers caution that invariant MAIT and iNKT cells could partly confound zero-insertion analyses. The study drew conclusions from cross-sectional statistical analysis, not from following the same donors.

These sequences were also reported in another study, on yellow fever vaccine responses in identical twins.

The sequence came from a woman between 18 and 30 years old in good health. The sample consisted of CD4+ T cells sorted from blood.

The CDR3 reads CATKSGGARETQYF. As DNA, the CDR3 is TGTGCCACCAAAAGCGGGGGGGCCAGGGAGACCCAGTACTTC. The V call is TRBV6-1, the J call TRBJ2-5; 10 bases match TRBD2. V lost 10 bases, J lost 5 bases, and 10 bases stayed unmatched. The CDR3 length is 14 residues. Germline lookup yields CDR1 MNHNS and CDR2 SASEGT.